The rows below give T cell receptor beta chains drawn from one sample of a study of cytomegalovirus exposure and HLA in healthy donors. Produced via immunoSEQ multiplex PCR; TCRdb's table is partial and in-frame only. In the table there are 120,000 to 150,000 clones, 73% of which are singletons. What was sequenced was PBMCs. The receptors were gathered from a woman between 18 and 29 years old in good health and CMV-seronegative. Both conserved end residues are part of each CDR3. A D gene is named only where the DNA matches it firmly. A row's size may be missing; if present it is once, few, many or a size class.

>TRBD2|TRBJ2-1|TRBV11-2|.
TGTGCCAGCAGCTTAGAAGGACTAGCCTACAATGAGCAGTTCTTC
CASSLEGLAYNEQFF
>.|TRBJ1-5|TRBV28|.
TGTGCCAGCAGTGGGGGGTGGGGTGGCCCAGATAGCAATCAGCCCCAGCATTTT
CASSGGWGGPDSNQPQHF
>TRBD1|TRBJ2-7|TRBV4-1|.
TGCGCCAGCAGCCAGACAGGGGATGAGCAGTACTTC
CASSQTGDEQYF
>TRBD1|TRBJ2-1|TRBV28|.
TGTGCCAGCAGTGCGGGACAGGTCTACAATGAGCAGTTCTTC
CASSAGQVYNEQFF
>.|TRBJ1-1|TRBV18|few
TGTGCCAGCTCAGAGGGTGTTGGAAACACTGAAGCTTTCTTT
CASSEGVGNTEAFF
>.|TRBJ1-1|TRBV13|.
TGTGCCAGCAGCAAGGGACGCGGGGGGCAACCTGAAGCTTTCTTT
CASSKGRGGQPEAFF
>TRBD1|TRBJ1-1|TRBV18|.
TGTGCCAGCTCCCCCCCGGGGGGGACAGCCACTGAAGCTTTCTTT
CASSPPGGTATEAFF
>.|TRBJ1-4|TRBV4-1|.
TGCGCCAGCAGCCAAGCTCCTAATGAAAAACTGTTTTTT
CASSQAPNEKLFF
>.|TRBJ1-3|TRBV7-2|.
TGTGCCAGTAAACAAGCGGGGGTATCTGGAAACACCATATATTTT
CASKQAGVSGNTIYF
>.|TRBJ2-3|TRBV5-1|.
TGCGCCAGCAGCACCTACAGGGTTGGCACAGATACGCAGTATTTT
CASSTYRVGTDTQYF
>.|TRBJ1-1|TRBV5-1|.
TGCGCCAGCAGCTGGGGAGAGCTGAACACTGAAGCTTTCTTT
CASSWGELNTEAFF
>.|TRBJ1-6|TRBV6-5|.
TGTGCCAGCAACCAGGGTTCTTATAATTCACCCCTCCACTTT
CASNQGSYNSPLHF
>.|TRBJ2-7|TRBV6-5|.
TGTGCCAGCAGTTACTGGACAGACAGATCCTACGAGCAGTACTTC
CASSYWTDRSYEQYF